What follows describes a single T cell receptor beta chain. Its antigen remains unidentified. The assay was immunoSEQ multiplex PCR, and TCRdb's table has in-frame clones only and misses some. The repertoire consists of 100,000 to 150,000 clones, with roughly nine tenths occurring once and the leading ten covering approximately 1.2%. The V gene's germline CDR1 is MNHEY and CDR2 SMNVEV (reference sequence). V lost 5 bases, J lost 5 bases, and 16 bases lay in between. The CDR3 is 15 amino acids. This entry belongs to a study of cytomegalovirus exposure and HLA in healthy donors. Whole-study findings and limits: A later analysis found first-cohort TCR clusters tended to co-occur in the 90 to 150 validation repertoires.

The TCR comes from a woman aged 18-29 years in good health and CMV-seronegative. This chain joins TRBV27 and TRBJ2-1; possible D gene TRBD2, 5 bases. The sequencing input was PBMCs. CDR3 DNA sequence: TGTGCCAGCAGTCCCCTTGGCTCCGGGAACAATGAGCAGTTCTTC. It codes for CASSPLGSGNNEQFF.